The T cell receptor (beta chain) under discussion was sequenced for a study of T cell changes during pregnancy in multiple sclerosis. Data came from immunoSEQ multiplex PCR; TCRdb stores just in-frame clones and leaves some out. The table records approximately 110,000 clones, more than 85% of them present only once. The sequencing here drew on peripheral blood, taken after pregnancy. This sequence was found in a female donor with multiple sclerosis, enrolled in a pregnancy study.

CDR3 nucleotides: TGTGCCAGTAGTCCATTGGACAGGTTTGGCGGGGAGCTGTTTTTT. Translating gives CASSPLDRFGGELFF. The chain is built from TRBV19 and TRBJ2-2; the match to TRBD1 covers 7 bases. The ends lost 5 bases at V and 7 bases at J; junction bases unmatched: 10. Germline V gives CDR1 LNHDA, CDR2 SQIVND (reference sequence). CDR3 length: 15 amino acids.